The clone carrying this T cell receptor (beta chain) was detected only a few times. Unique molecular identifiers were incorporated when the TCRbeta library was constructed. From the PCR reads, TCRdb called clonotypes with MiXCR, one entry per CDR3 protein. The repertoire holds 500,000 to 600,000 distinct CDR3 sequences, with around 18% as singletons. This specimen comes from a study of T-cell reconstitution after alpha-beta-depleted transplantation in children. The CDR3 totals 16 residues. Looked up from germline, CDR1 is SGHRS and CDR2 is YFSETQ. V was cut by 4 bases and J by 0 bases, with 13 bases left in between.

Source: PBMCs from the stem cell graft donor, taken from the stem cell graft. This clonotype was obtained from a human donor who donated a stem cell graft to a child with acute lymphoblastic leukemia. This rearrangement joins TRBV5-1 to TRBJ1-4, with a possible D match to TRBD1 (5 bases). The CDR3 DNA is TGCGCCAGCAGCCCTGGGACGGCCTCAACTAATGAAAAACTGTTTTTT. It is translated as CASSPGTASTNEKLFF.